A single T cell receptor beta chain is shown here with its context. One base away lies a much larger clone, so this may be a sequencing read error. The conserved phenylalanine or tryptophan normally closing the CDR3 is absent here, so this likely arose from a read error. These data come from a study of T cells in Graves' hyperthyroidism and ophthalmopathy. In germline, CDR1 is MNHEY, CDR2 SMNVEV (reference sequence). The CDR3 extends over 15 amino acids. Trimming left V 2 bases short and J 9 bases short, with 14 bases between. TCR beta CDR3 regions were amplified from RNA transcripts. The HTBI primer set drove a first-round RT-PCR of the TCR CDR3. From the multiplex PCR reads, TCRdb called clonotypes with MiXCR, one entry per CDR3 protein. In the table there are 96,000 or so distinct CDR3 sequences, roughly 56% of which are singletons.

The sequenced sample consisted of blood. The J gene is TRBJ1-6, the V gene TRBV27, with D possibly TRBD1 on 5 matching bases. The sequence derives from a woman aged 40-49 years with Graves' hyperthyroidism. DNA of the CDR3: TGTGCCAGCAGTTTAAGGTCGACCGGGGGTTCACCCCTCCACCTT. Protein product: CASSLRSTGGSPLHL.